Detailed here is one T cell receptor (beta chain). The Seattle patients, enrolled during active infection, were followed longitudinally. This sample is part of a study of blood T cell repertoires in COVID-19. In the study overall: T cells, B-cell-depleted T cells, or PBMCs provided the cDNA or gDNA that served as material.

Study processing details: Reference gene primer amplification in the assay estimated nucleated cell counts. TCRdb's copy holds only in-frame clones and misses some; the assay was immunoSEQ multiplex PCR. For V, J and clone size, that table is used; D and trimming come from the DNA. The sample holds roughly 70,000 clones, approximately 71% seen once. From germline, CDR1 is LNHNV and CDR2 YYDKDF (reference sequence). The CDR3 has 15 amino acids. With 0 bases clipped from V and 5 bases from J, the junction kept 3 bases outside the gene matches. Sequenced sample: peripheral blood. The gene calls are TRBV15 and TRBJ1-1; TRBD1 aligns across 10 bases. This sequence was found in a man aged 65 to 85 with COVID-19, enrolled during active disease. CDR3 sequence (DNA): TGTGCCACCAGCAGAGAAGGGACAGGGGTAACTGAAGCTTTCTTT. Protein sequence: CATSREGTGVTEAFF.